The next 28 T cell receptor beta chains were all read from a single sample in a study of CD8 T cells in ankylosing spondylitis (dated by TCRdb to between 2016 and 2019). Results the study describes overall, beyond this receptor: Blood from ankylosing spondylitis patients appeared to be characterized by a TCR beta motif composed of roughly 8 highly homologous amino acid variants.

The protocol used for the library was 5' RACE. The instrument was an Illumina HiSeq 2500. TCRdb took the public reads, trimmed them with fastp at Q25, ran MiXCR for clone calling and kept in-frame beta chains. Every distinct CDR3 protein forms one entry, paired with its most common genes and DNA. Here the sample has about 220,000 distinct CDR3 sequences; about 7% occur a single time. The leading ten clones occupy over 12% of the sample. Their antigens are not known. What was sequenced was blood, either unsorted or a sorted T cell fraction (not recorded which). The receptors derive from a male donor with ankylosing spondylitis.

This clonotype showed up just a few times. CDR3 in DNA: TGCGCCAGCAGCCCCAACCCTGAGCAGTTCTTC. Its translation is CASSPNPEQFF. This chain connects TRBV5-1 to TRBJ2-1; D not certain. CDR3 length: 11 amino acids. CDR1 and CDR2 (germline): SGHRS, YFSETQ. Trimming took off 4 bases at V and 9 bases at J, with 8 bases between the two ends. Full variable domain (outside the CDR3, taken from reference TRBV5-1 and TRBJ2-1): KAGVTQTPRYLIKTRGQQVTLSCSPISGHRSVSWYQQTPGQGLQFLFEYFSETQRNKGNFPGRFSGRQFSNSRSEMNVSTLELGDSALYLCASSPNPEQFFGPGTRLTVL.

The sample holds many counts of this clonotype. CDR3 sequence (DNA): TGCAGTGCTAGAGATCTTGGTAGCGGGGTCACAGATACGCAGTATTTT. Translated: CSARDLGSGVTDTQYF. V is TRBV20-1 and J is TRBJ2-3, with 8 bases that match TRBD2. Losses at the gene ends were 0 bases for V and 2 bases for J; bases not matched to a gene: 7. This CDR3 region has 16 residues. The germline V gene has CDR1 DFQATT and CDR2 SNEGSKA (reference sequence).

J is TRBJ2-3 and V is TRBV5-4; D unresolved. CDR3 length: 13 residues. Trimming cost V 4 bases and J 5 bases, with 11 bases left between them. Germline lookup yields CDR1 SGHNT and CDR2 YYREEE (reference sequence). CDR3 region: CASSPVPEDTQYF. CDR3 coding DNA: TGTGCCAGCAGCCCCGTACCCGAAGATACGCAGTATTTT. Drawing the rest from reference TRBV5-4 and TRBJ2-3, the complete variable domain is ETGVTQSPTHLIKTRGQQVTLRCSSQSGHNTVSWYQQALGQGPQFIFQYYREEENGRGNFPPRFSGLQFPNYSSELNVNALELDDSALYLCASSPVPEDTQYFGPGTRLTVL.

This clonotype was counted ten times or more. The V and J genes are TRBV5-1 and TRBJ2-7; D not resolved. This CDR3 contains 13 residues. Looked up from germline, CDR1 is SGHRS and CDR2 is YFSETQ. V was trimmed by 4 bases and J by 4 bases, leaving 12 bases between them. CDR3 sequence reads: CASSLSWGYEQYF. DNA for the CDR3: TGCGCCAGCAGCCTAAGCTGGGGTTACGAGCAGTACTTC.

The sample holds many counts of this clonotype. CDR3 nucleotides: TGTGCCAGCAGCCGACAGGGAGCCGGCAATCAGCCCCAGCATTTT. Translation: CASSRQGAGNQPQHF. This sequence joins TRBV7-9 and TRBJ1-5; TRBD1 matches at 7 bases. Trimming at V came to 5 bases and at J to 2 bases, leaving 6 bases not matched to a gene. Per the germline V gene, CDR1 is SEHNR and CDR2 is FQNEAQ (reference sequence). The CDR3 has 15 amino acids.

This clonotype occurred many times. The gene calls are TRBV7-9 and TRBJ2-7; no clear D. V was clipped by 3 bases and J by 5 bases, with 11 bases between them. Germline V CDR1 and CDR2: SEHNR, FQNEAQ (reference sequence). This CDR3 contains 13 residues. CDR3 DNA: TGTGCCAGCAGCTTCGACTCGGCCCACGAGCAGTACTTC. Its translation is CASSFDSAHEQYF. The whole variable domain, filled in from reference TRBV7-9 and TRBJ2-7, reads DTGVSQNPRHKITKRGQNVTFRCDPISEHNRLYWYRQTLGQGPEFLTYFQNEAQLEKSRLLSDRFSAERPKGSFSTLEIQRTEQGDSAMYLCASSFDSAHEQYFGPGTRLTVT.

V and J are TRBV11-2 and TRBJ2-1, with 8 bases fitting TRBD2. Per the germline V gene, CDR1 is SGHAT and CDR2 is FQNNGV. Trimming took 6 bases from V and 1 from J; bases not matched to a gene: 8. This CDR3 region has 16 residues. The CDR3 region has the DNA TGTGCCAGCAGACGAACGCGGGGGGCTTCCTACAATGAGCAGTTCTTC. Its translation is CASRRTRGASYNEQFF.

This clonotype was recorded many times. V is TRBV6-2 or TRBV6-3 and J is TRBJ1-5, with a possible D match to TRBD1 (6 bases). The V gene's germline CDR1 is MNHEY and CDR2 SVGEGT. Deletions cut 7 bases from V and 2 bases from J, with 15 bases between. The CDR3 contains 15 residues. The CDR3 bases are TGTGCCAGCACCCTAGGGGGGAGCGGCAATCAGCCCCAGCATTTT. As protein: CASTLGGSGNQPQHF.

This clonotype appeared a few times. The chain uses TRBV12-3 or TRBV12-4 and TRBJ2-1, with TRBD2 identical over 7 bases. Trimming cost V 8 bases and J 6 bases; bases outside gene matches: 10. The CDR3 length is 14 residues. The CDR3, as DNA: TGTGCCAGCCGCCGGGGGGTCCCGTTCAATGAGCAGTTCTTC. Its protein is CASRRGVPFNEQFF.

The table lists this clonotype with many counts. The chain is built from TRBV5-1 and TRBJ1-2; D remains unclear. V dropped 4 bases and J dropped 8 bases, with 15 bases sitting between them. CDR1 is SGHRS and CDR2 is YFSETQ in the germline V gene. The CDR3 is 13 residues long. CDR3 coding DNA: TGCGCCAGCAGCCTAGCTACGTCAGAAGGCTACACCTTC. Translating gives CASSLATSEGYTF.

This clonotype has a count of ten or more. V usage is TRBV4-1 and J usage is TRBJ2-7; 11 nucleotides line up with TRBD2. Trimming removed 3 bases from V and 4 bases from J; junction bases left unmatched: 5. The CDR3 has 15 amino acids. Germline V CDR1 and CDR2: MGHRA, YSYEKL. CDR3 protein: CASSHQLAGVYEQYF. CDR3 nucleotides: TGCGCCAGCAGCCACCAACTAGCGGGAGTGTACGAGCAGTACTTC.

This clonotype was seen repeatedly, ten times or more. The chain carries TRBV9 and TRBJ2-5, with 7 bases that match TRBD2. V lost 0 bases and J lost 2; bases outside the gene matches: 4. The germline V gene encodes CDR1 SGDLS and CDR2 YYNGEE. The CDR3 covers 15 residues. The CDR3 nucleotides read TGTGCCAGCAGCGTAGAGGGGAGGGTACAAGAGACCCAGTACTTC. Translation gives CASSVEGRVQETQYF.

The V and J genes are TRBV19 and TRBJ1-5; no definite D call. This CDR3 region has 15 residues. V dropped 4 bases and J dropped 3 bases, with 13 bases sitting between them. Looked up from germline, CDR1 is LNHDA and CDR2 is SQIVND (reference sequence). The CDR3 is CASSRQGRVNQPQHF. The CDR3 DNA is TGTGCCAGTAGTAGGCAAGGACGGGTCAATCAGCCCCAGCATTTT.

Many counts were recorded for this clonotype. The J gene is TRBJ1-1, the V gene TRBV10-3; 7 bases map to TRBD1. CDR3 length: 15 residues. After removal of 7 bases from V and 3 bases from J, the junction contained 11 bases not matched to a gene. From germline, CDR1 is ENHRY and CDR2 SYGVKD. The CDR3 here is CAIITRQGPHTEAFF. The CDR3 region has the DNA TGTGCCATCATCACGAGACAGGGCCCTCACACTGAAGCTTTCTTT.

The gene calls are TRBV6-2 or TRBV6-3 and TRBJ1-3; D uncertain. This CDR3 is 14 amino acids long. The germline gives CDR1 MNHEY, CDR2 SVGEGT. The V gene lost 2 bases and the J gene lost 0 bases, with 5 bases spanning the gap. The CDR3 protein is CASSYSGSGNTIYF. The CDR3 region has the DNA TGTGCCAGCAGTTACAGCGGCTCTGGAAACACCATATATTTT.

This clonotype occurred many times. CDR3 in DNA: TGCGCCAGCAAACCCGGGACAGGGATGGCCGGGGAGCTGTTTTTT. It is translated as CASKPGTGMAGELFF. This chain links TRBV4-3 with TRBJ2-2; 9 bases align to TRBD1. This CDR3 region has 15 residues. Losses at the gene ends were 7 bases for V and 6 bases for J; bases not matched to a gene: 9. The germline V gene has CDR1 LGHNA and CDR2 YSLEER.

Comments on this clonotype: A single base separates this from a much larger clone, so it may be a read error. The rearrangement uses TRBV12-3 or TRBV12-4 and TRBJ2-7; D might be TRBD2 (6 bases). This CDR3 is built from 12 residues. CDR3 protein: CVSKLGGLKQYF. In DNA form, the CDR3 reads TGTGTCAGCAAGTTGGGAGGATTGAAGCAGTACTTC.

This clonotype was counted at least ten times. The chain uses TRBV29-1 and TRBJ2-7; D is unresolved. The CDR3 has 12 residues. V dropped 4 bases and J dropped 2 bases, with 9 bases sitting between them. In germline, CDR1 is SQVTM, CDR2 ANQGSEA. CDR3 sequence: CSVGGGTYEQYF. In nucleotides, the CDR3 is TGCAGCGTTGGAGGCGGAACCTACGAGCAGTACTTC.

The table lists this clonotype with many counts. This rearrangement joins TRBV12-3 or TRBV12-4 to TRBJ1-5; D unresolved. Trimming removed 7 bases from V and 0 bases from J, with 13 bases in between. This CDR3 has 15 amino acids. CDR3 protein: CASTPDPYSNQPQHF. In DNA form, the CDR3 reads TGTGCCAGCACCCCTGACCCGTATAGCAATCAGCCCCAGCATTTT.

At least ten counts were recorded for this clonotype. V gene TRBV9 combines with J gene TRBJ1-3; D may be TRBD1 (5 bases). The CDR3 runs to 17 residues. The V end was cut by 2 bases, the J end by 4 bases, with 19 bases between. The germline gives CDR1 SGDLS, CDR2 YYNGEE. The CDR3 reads CASSVGAGRLGGNTIYF. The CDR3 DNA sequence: TGTGCCAGCAGCGTCGGGGCAGGGAGGTTGGGCGGAAACACCATATATTTT. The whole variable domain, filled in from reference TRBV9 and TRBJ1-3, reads DSGVTQTPKHLITATGQRVTLRCSPRSGDLSVYWYQQSLDQGLQFLIQYYNGEERAKGNILERFSAQQFPDLHSELNLSSLELGDSALYFCASSVGAGRLGGNTIYFGEGSWLTVV.

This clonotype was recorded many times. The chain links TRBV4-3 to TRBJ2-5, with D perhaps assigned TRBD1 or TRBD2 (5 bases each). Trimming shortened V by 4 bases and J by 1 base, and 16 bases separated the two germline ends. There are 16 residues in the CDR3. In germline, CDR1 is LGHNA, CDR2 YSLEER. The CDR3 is CASSRLTGPTQETQYF. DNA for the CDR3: TGCGCCAGCAGCCGCCTGACGGGACCGACCCAAGAGACCCAGTACTTC.

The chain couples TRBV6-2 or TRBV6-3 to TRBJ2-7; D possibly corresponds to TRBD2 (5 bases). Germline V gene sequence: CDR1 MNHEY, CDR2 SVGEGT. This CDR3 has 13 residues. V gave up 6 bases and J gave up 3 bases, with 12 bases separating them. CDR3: CASRPPGNYEQYF. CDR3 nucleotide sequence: TGTGCCAGCAGACCGCCCGGGAACTACGAGCAGTACTTC.

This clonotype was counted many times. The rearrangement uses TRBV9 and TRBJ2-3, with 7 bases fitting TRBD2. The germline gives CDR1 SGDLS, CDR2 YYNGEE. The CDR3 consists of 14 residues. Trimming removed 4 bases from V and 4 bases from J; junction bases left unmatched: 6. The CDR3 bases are TGTGCCAGCAGCTTAGGGGACTACGCAGATACGCAGTATTTT. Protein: CASSLGDYADTQYF.

CDR3 in amino acids: CSARDGPRNMNTEAFF. CDR3 DNA sequence: TGCAGTGCTAGGGACGGACCGAGGAACATGAACACTGAAGCTTTCTTT. This chain uses TRBV20-1 with TRBJ1-1; D gene ambiguous. The V end lost 3 bases, the J end lost 0 bases, and 17 bases lay between the germline ends. The CDR3 extends over 16 amino acids. The germline V gene has CDR1 DFQATT and CDR2 SNEGSKA (reference sequence).

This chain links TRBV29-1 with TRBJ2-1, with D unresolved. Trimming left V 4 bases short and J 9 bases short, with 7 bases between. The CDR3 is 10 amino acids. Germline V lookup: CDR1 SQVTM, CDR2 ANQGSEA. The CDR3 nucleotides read TGCAGCGTTGGCCTGGGTGAGCAGTTCTTC. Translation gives CSVGLGEQFF.

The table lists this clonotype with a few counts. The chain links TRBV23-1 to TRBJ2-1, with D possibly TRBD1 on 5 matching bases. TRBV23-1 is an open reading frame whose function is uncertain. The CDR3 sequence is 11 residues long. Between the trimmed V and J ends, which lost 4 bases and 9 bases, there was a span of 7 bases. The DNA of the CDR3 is TGCGCCAGCAGTCCAGGGTGTGAGCAGTTCTTC. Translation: CASSPGCEQFF.

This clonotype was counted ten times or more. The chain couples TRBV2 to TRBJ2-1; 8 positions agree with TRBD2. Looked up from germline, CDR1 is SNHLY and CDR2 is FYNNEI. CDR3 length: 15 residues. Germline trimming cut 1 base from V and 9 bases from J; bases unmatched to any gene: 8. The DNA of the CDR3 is TGTGCCAGCAGTGAAGTGGAGCGGGAGAATGGTGAGCAGTTCTTC. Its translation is CASSEVERENGEQFF.

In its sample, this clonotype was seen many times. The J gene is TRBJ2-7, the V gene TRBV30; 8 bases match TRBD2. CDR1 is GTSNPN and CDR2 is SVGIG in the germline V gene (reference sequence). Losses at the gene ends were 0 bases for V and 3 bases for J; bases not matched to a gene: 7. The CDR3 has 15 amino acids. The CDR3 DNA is TGTGCCTGGAGTGTACCTCGCCTAGCGGGCTACGAGCAGTACTTC. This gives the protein CAWSVPRLAGYEQYF.